This T cell receptor beta chain comes out of a study of OX40 agonist ivuxolimab in advanced cancers. Describing the broader study: Ivuxolimab was an agonistic, fully human IgG2 monoclonal antibody directed against OX40 (CD134), a costimulatory receptor. Intravenous ivuxolimab was administered to patients every 2 weeks at six dose levels: 0.01, 0.1, 0.3, 1.5, 3 and 10 mg/kg. Partial responses occurred in three dose-escalation patients: two with cutaneous melanoma and one with hepatocellular carcinoma. The purpose of peripheral TCRbeta sequencing was to test whether ivuxolimab changed TCR sequence diversity and led to clonal T-cell expansion. In the dose-escalation cohort, 82.7% of patients were male, and the mean age was approximately 60 years, with a range of 23 to 79. Prior anti-PD-1, anti-PD-L1 or anti-CTLA-4 therapy was permitted, and approximately 40% of dose-escalation patients had received checkpoint inhibitors. Of the roughly 51 patients in dose escalation, approximately 20 had hepatocellular carcinoma, some 15 had melanoma, 9 had renal cell carcinoma and 9 had head and neck cancer. The paper covers the monotherapy dose-escalation part of the phase I ivuxolimab trial, which included N of about 51 patients. General findings and caveats noted by the study authors: After ivuxolimab, more expanded clones were found on average in CD8+ T cells than in CD4+ T cells. Partial responders in the 0.1-3.0 mg/kg groups had among the lowest normalized peripheral clonal expansion, especially among CD8+ T cells. At doses of 0.1 to 3.0 mg/kg, clonal expansion of both CD4+ and CD8+ blood T cells was observed from baseline to week 6. The antigen specificity of the clonally expanded peripheral T cells was not determined. Low levels of normalized T-cell clonal expansion were also seen in some patients who did not respond.

Genomic DNA was isolated from the sorted cells so that the TCRbeta CDR3 region could be sequenced. The immunoSEQ Assay was used for sequencing of TCRbeta CDR3 regions. Sourced from immuneACCESS, this table was stored by TCRdb with only in-frame sequences that have V and J called. A share of the clones is absent; for the studies checked, an unresolved V gene accounts for under half, and the remainder has no known explanation. The sample data list about 82,000 clones, and around 78% of these were observed just once. The ten largest make up 0.7% to 0.9% of the sample. The junction carries 16 bases between V and J, which are trimmed by 7 bases and 5 bases respectively. The germline V gene yields SGHRS for CDR1 and YFSETQ for CDR2. The cysteine opens and the phenylalanine closes a CDR3 of 14 amino acids. The sequence is cut down to CDR3 DNA, 42 bases in frame from base 1. Remarks on this clone: Its antigen target is currently unknown. Base quality data are lacking; no much larger clone is found one base away.

The trial excluded patients who had a history of autoimmune disease or who were on systemic immunosuppression. In every dose cohort, peripheral blood was drawn for TCR sequencing at baseline, cycle 4 day 1, and cycle 7 day 1. The samples were taken from a phase I, first-in-human, multicenter, open-label dose-escalation trial of ivuxolimab. The trial enrolled adults with locally advanced or metastatic head and neck squamous cell, hepatocellular, melanoma or renal cell carcinoma. CD4+ and CD8+ T cells were sorted separately from peripheral blood before TCR sequencing. The TCR sequence derives from an adult with an advanced solid tumor such as melanoma, head and neck, liver or kidney cancer. The chain employs TRBV5-1 and TRBJ2-1; TRBD2 is a possible D gene, resting on 6 matching bases. This sample comprised CD4+ or CD8+ T cells sorted from blood, obtained in a trial of the OX40 agonist ivuxolimab. Here the CDR3 is given as CASRNGGADNEQFF. The nucleotide sequence is TGCGCCAGCCGGAACGGGGGTGCAGACAATGAGCAGTTCTTC.